This T cell receptor beta chain was captured in a study of T cells expressing NK-cell markers. The overall study: Seven of eight sequenced donors tested HCMV-seropositive; one tested seronegative. Overall study results and limits: The CD3+CD56-NKG2C+ fraction of several donors was likewise dominated by these clonotypes.

Regarding this clonotype: The antigen remains undetermined.

This CDR3 region has 15 residues. Per the germline V gene, CDR1 is SGHTA and CDR2 is FQGNSA. Each CDR3 protein gets one entry in TCRdb, which reprocessed the 5' RACE reads and gives no DNA. The repertoire table contains fewer than 300,000 distinct CDR3 sequences. This rearrangement joins TRBV7-2 to TRBJ1-4. Material for sequencing was blood T cells: a sorted CD56 or NKG2C T cell subset, CD4+ or CD8+ T cells, or bulk PBMC T cells (not recorded which). The TCR comes from a woman between 18 and 75 years old in good health. The CDR3 sequence: CASSALGGANEKLFF.